The count of the clone carrying this T cell receptor (beta chain) is one. The data belong to a study of T cell responses to AZD1222 COVID-19 vaccine. This CDR3 is 13 amino acids long. Trimming left V 4 bases short and J 5 bases short, with 11 bases between. Generated by immunoSEQ multiplex PCR, the TCRdb table keeps only in-frame clones and is missing some. The sample contains 150,000 to 200,000 clones, 90% to 95% of which appear only once. This material consisted of peripheral blood, taken 28 days after the second AZD1222 dose. This rearrangement joins TRBV12-3 or TRBV12-4 to TRBJ2-5; D is perhaps TRBD2 (5 bases). The clonotype originates from an adult who received the AZD1222 COVID-19 vaccine. This CDR3 reads CASSSARGETQYF. The CDR3 DNA reads as TGTGCCAGCAGTTCCGCTCGCGGGGAGACCCAGTACTTC.